This T cell receptor (beta chain) was retrieved from a study of blood T cell repertoires in COVID-19. The repertoire was sequenced with immunoSEQ multiplex PCR; TCRdb's copy has only in-frame clones and lacks some. In the table there are about 78,000 clones, around four fifths of which are singletons. Per the germline V gene, CDR1 is MNHNY and CDR2 is SVGAGI (reference sequence). The CDR3 has 12 amino acids. The V end lost 6 bases, the J end lost 5 bases, and 9 bases lay between the germline ends. Sequencing input: peripheral blood. V is TRBV6-6 and J is TRBJ2-3, with no clear D. This sequence was found in a human donor in a cohort sampled during active COVID-19. CDR3 residues: CASSLNQDTQYF. The DNA for the CDR3 is TGTGCCAGCAGCCTAAATCAAGATACGCAGTATTTT.